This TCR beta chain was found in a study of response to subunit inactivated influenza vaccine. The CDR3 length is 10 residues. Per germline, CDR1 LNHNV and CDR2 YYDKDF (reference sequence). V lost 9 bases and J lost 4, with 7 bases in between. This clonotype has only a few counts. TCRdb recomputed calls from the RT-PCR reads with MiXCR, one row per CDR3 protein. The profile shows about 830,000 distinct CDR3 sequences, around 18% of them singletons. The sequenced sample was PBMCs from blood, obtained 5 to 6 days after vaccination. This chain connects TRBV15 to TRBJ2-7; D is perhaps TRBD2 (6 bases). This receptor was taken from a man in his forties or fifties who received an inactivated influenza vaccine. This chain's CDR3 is CATRGYEQYF. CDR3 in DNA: TGTGCCACGCGGGGTTACGAGCAGTACTTC.